This is a list of T cell receptor beta chains from one sample in a study of cytomegalovirus exposure and HLA in healthy donors. Assay used: immunoSEQ multiplex PCR; TCRdb lists only in-frame clones, some missing. The sample has 150,000 or so clones, 85% to 90% seen once. Specimen: PBMCs. All receptors come from a woman between 18 and 29 years old in good health and CMV-seropositive. The CDR3 runs from the conserved cysteine through the conserved F or W. The D gene is left open where the match is weak. The size entry is marked missing in some rows and otherwise reads once, few, many or a size class.

D gene: TRBD2
J gene: TRBJ2-6
clone size: .
V gene: TRBV5-1
CDR3 DNA: TGCGCCAGCAGCTTATTGGGACTAGCGGGGCCCTCTGGGGCCAACGTCCTGACTTTC
CDR3 protein: CASSLLGLAGPSGANVLTF

D gene: .
J gene: TRBJ2-5
clone size: once
V gene: TRBV13
CDR3 DNA: TGTGCCAGCAGTCGAGGAGTGGGGGGAGAGACCCAGTACTTC
CDR3 protein: CASSRGVGGETQYF

D gene: .
J gene: TRBJ2-1
clone size: .
V gene: TRBV9
CDR3 DNA: TGTGCCAGCAGCGCTAGGGTAGAAGCGGACAATGAGCAGTTCTTC
CDR3 protein: CASSARVEADNEQFF

D gene: TRBD2
J gene: TRBJ2-1
clone size: .
V gene: TRBV11-3
CDR3 DNA: TGTGCCAGCAGCTTTGGGACTAGCGGCTACAATGAGCAGTTCTTC
CDR3 protein: CASSFGTSGYNEQFF

D gene: TRBD1
J gene: TRBJ1-2
clone size: .
V gene: TRBV5-4
CDR3 DNA: TGTGCCAGCAGCTTGAGGCAGGGGGACTATGGCTACACCTTC
CDR3 protein: CASSLRQGDYGYTF

D gene: TRBD2
J gene: TRBJ2-5
clone size: .
V gene: TRBV7-2
CDR3 DNA: TGTGCCAGCAGCCCTGGACTAGCTGGAGAGACCCAGTACTTC
CDR3 protein: CASSPGLAGETQYF

D gene: .
J gene: TRBJ2-1
clone size: .
V gene: TRBV11-3
CDR3 DNA: TGTGCCAGCAGCTTAGATGGCAGGGGGGTTTCTTACAATGAGCAGTTCTTC
CDR3 protein: CASSLDGRGVSYNEQFF

D gene: .
J gene: TRBJ1-4
clone size: once
V gene: TRBV5-1
CDR3 DNA: TGCGCCAGCAGCTCGGGGTTGGGTGAAAAACTGTTTTTT
CDR3 protein: CASSSGLGEKLFF

D gene: .
J gene: TRBJ2-7
clone size: once
V gene: TRBV4-3
CDR3 DNA: TGCGCCAGCAGCCCCGATGCGGGACAGTACGAGCAGTACTTC
CDR3 protein: CASSPDAGQYEQYF

D gene: TRBD1
J gene: TRBJ1-1
clone size: once
V gene: TRBV2
CDR3 DNA: TGTGCCAGCACCCCGGGACAGGTCCTCACTGAAGCTTTCTTT
CDR3 protein: CASTPGQVLTEAFF

D gene: TRBD2
J gene: TRBJ2-5
clone size: .
V gene: TRBV29-1
CDR3 DNA: TGCAGCGTTCGAACTAGCGGGGCCAGGGGTCAAGAGACCCAGTACTTC
CDR3 protein: CSVRTSGARGQETQYF

D gene: .
J gene: TRBJ2-2
clone size: .
V gene: TRBV10-1
CDR3 DNA: TGCGCCAGCAGGACAAATTTCAACACCGGGGAGCTGTTTTTT
CDR3 protein: CASRTNFNTGELFF

D gene: .
J gene: TRBJ1-2
clone size: .
V gene: TRBV5-4
CDR3 DNA: TGTGCCAGCAGCTTGGCCAGGGTTGGGGGCTACACCTTC
CDR3 protein: CASSLARVGGYTF

D gene: TRBD2
J gene: TRBJ2-3
clone size: many
V gene: TRBV6-4
CDR3 DNA: TGTGCCAGCAGTGAGGAGGGAGGCGGGGGAGATACGCAGTATTTT
CDR3 protein: CASSEEGGGGDTQYF

D gene: .
J gene: TRBJ1-2
clone size: .
V gene: TRBV18
CDR3 DNA: TGTGCCAGCTCACTAACACAGGGAGACTATGGCTACACCTTC
CDR3 protein: CASSLTQGDYGYTF

D gene: TRBD1
J gene: TRBJ1-5
clone size: .
V gene: TRBV7-8
CDR3 DNA: TGTGCCAGCAGCCCAGCCGGGACAGGGGGAGGCAATCAGCCCCAGCATTTT
CDR3 protein: CASSPAGTGGGNQPQHF

D gene: .
J gene: TRBJ1-2
clone size: .
V gene: TRBV9
CDR3 DNA: TGTGCCAGCACGAAAACATCCCGTGACTATGGCTACACCTTC
CDR3 protein: CASTKTSRDYGYTF

D gene: TRBD2
J gene: TRBJ2-1
clone size: .
V gene: TRBV27
CDR3 DNA: TGTGCCAGCAGTTTATCTGGCGGGAGCTCCTACAATGAGCAGTTCTTC
CDR3 protein: CASSLSGGSSYNEQFF

D gene: .
J gene: TRBJ1-1
clone size: .
V gene: TRBV27
CDR3 DNA: TGTGCCAGCAGTACCTGGGGGCAGGTGACTGAAGCTTTCTTT
CDR3 protein: CASSTWGQVTEAFF

D gene: .
J gene: TRBJ1-5
clone size: .
V gene: TRBV6-1
CDR3 DNA: TGTGCCAGCAGTGAAGTACAGCCCCAGCATTTT
CDR3 protein: CASSEVQPQHF

D gene: TRBD2
J gene: TRBJ2-3
clone size: .
V gene: TRBV9
CDR3 DNA: TGTGCCAGCAGCGGCGGGGGGGCTACGCAGTATTTT
CDR3 protein: CASSGGGATQYF

D gene: TRBD1
J gene: TRBJ1-1
clone size: once
V gene: TRBV7-9
CDR3 DNA: TGTGCCAGCAGCTTGACAGGGCCCCTCCTTGAAGCTTTCTTT
CDR3 protein: CASSLTGPLLEAFF

D gene: .
J gene: TRBJ2-7
clone size: .
V gene: TRBV30
CDR3 DNA: TGTGCCTGGAGTGCGCAGGGAACCTACGAGCAGTACTTC
CDR3 protein: CAWSAQGTYEQYF

D gene: TRBD2
J gene: TRBJ2-1
clone size: .
V gene: TRBV9
CDR3 DNA: TGTGCCAGCAGCGTAAGGGGAGGGCTAGCGGGAGTCCCCTACAATGAGCAGTTCTTC
CDR3 protein: CASSVRGGLAGVPYNEQFF

D gene: .
J gene: TRBJ2-4
clone size: once
V gene: TRBV7-8
CDR3 DNA: TGTGCCAGCAGCTTAGGGGGCGGTTCGGCCAAAAACATTCAGTACTTC
CDR3 protein: CASSLGGGSAKNIQYF

D gene: TRBD2
J gene: TRBJ2-5
clone size: .
V gene: TRBV5-1
CDR3 DNA: TGCGCCAGCAGCGAAGCGGGAGCTTGGTGGGAGACCCAGTACTTC
CDR3 protein: CASSEAGAWWETQYF

D gene: TRBD2
J gene: TRBJ2-7
clone size: few
V gene: TRBV5-1
CDR3 DNA: TGCGCCAGCAGCTGGGGGGGTCGGTTCTACGAGCAGTACTTC
CDR3 protein: CASSWGGRFYEQYF

D gene: .
J gene: TRBJ1-2
clone size: .
V gene: TRBV19
CDR3 DNA: TGTGCCAGTAGTAAGGACAGCTCTTTCTATGGCTACACCTTC
CDR3 protein: CASSKDSSFYGYTF

D gene: TRBD1
J gene: TRBJ1-2
clone size: .
V gene: TRBV6-1
CDR3 DNA: TGTGCCAGCAGCCCGGGACAGGGGGTTTTTGGCTACACCTTC
CDR3 protein: CASSPGQGVFGYTF

D gene: TRBD2
J gene: TRBJ2-1
clone size: .
V gene: TRBV6-6
CDR3 DNA: TGTGCCAGCAGTTCGCCGGGGGGTCTAGGCAATGAGCAGTTCTTC
CDR3 protein: CASSSPGGLGNEQFF

D gene: TRBD1
J gene: TRBJ2-2
clone size: .
V gene: TRBV5-4
CDR3 DNA: TGTGCCAGCAGCGTCGGACAGGGGGACGGGGAGCTGTTTTTT
CDR3 protein: CASSVGQGDGELFF

D gene: .
J gene: TRBJ1-5
clone size: .
V gene: TRBV14
CDR3 DNA: TGTGCCAGCAGCCAAGATGGGCCCTCGGGAAGCAATCAGCCCCAGCATTTT
CDR3 protein: CASSQDGPSGSNQPQHF

D gene: .
J gene: TRBJ1-1
clone size: .
V gene: TRBV5-1
CDR3 DNA: TGCGCCAGCAGCTACCAAACAGGGAACACTGAAGCTTTCTTT
CDR3 protein: CASSYQTGNTEAFF

D gene: TRBD1
J gene: TRBJ2-7
clone size: .
V gene: TRBV6-1
CDR3 DNA: TGTGCCAGCAGCCGGACAGGGGACTACGAGCAGTACTTC
CDR3 protein: CASSRTGDYEQYF

D gene: TRBD1
J gene: TRBJ2-1
clone size: .
V gene: TRBV10-3
CDR3 DNA: TGTGCCATCATATCGGACAGGGGCAATGAGCAGTTCTTC
CDR3 protein: CAIISDRGNEQFF

D gene: .
J gene: TRBJ2-2
clone size: .
V gene: TRBV28
CDR3 DNA: TGTGCCAGCAGTTTCGACAGGTCACCCGACACCGGGGAGCTGTTTTTT
CDR3 protein: CASSFDRSPDTGELFF

D gene: TRBD1
J gene: TRBJ2-1
clone size: .
V gene: TRBV5-1
CDR3 DNA: TGCGCCAGCAGCCCAAGGACAGGACAGTACAATGAGCAGTTCTTC
CDR3 protein: CASSPRTGQYNEQFF

D gene: TRBD1
J gene: TRBJ1-2
clone size: .
V gene: TRBV28
CDR3 DNA: TGTGCCAGCAGTCAACAGGGGGCTGGGCTTAACTATGGCTACACCTTC
CDR3 protein: CASSQQGAGLNYGYTF

D gene: .
J gene: TRBJ2-5
clone size: .
V gene: TRBV7-9
CDR3 DNA: TGTGCCAGCAGTCGCGGTGTAGGCTTTCAAGAGACCCAGTACTTC
CDR3 protein: CASSRGVGFQETQYF

D gene: .
J gene: TRBJ1-1
clone size: .
V gene: TRBV11-3
CDR3 DNA: TGTGCCAGCAGCTTAGGAGTGGGCTCTGAAGCTTTCTTT
CDR3 protein: CASSLGVGSEAFF

D gene: TRBD2
J gene: TRBJ2-5
clone size: .
V gene: TRBV5-1
CDR3 DNA: TGCGCCAGCAGCCCGGGGGGGACGGAGACCCAGTACTTC
CDR3 protein: CASSPGGTETQYF

D gene: .
J gene: TRBJ2-2
clone size: .
V gene: TRBV10-1
CDR3 DNA: TGCGCCAGCCAGGACGGGAGACTCGACACCGGGGAGCTGTTTTTT
CDR3 protein: CASQDGRLDTGELFF

D gene: TRBD1
J gene: TRBJ1-1
clone size: .
V gene: TRBV5-1
CDR3 DNA: TGCGCCAGCAGCTTGGGACAGGGGGCCTACACTGAAGCTTTCTTT
CDR3 protein: CASSLGQGAYTEAFF

D gene: TRBD2
J gene: TRBJ2-1
clone size: .
V gene: TRBV6-1
CDR3 DNA: TGTGCCAGCACTAAGGGCGCTAGCGGGATCAATGAGCAGTTCTTC
CDR3 protein: CASTKGASGINEQFF

D gene: .
J gene: TRBJ2-1
clone size: .
V gene: TRBV28
CDR3 DNA: TGTGCCAGCAGGCGAGGGGGGGTCAATGAGCAGTTCTTC
CDR3 protein: CASRRGGVNEQFF

D gene: TRBD1
J gene: TRBJ2-7
clone size: .
V gene: TRBV10-1
CDR3 DNA: TGCGCCAGCAGTGAGTCGAAGCCGGGACAGATGAGCTCCTACGAGCAGTACTTC
CDR3 protein: CASSESKPGQMSSYEQYF